The 23 T cell receptor beta chains below come from one sample, sequenced in a study of low-dose radiotherapy and immunotherapy resistance in tumors. Primers targeting TRAV and TRBV primed first-strand cDNA, covering alpha and beta chains. A constant-region primer paired with the V-primer adapter amplified TCRs over about 19 PCR cycles. Using its own MiXCR run on the reads, TCRdb lists one record per CDR3 protein. The sample holds about 89,000 distinct CDR3 sequences; 9.4% are singletons and the top ten take under 1.1%. Time point indicated: before trial treatment. Sequenced material: PBMCs, taken before treatment. These receptors were obtained from a male donor with prostate cancer.

Many counts were recorded for this clonotype. Written as DNA, the CDR3 is TGTGCCAGCCGGGGGCCAGGGGCCAACGTCCTGACTTTC. Translated, it gives CASRGPGANVLTF. This chain joins TRBV12-3 or TRBV12-4 and TRBJ2-6, with D perhaps assigned TRBD1 or TRBD2 (6 bases each). V shed 8 bases and J shed 4 bases, with 9 bases lying between them. This CDR3 contains 13 residues.

V and J are TRBV28 and TRBJ2-1, with 7 bases identical to TRBD2. Trimming at V came to 6 bases and at J to 7 bases, leaving 6 bases not matched to a gene. The CDR3 has 13 residues. Per germline, CDR1 MDHEN and CDR2 SYDVKM. The CDR3 DNA is TGTGCCAGCAGCTATCCCGGGGGGAATGAGCAGTTCTTC. It codes for CASSYPGGNEQFF.

This clonotype was observed at least ten times. CDR3 amino acids: CASKLGGQGYLQPQHF. The CDR3 region has the DNA TGTGCCAGCAAGTTGGGCGGACAGGGGTATTTGCAGCCCCAGCATTTT. The rearrangement links TRBV28 to TRBJ1-5, with 9 bases that match TRBD1. The trim removed 7 bases at V and 7 bases at J, leaving 14 bases unmatched. The CDR3 has 16 residues. In germline, CDR1 is MDHEN, CDR2 SYDVKM.

The table lists this clonotype with many counts. V is TRBV27 and J is TRBJ2-4; the match to TRBD2 covers 11 bases. J gave up 5 bases and V 4 bases, and 4 bases lay outside the gene matches. Germline lookup yields CDR1 MNHEY and CDR2 SMNVEV (reference sequence). This CDR3 has 15 residues. The CDR3 reads CASSYSGRGENIQYF. The CDR3 nucleotides read TGTGCCAGCAGTTATAGCGGGAGGGGCGAAAACATTCAGTACTTC.

Ten or more counts support this clonotype. V usage is TRBV20-1 and J usage is TRBJ2-5; D might be TRBD2 (5 bases). The germline V gene encodes CDR1 DFQATT and CDR2 SNEGSKA (reference sequence). The CDR3 extends over 14 amino acids. V shed 0 bases and J shed 7 bases, with 15 bases lying between them. The DNA for the CDR3 is TGCAGTGCTAGAGATCGTAGTGGGGAGTGGACCCAGTACTTC. It encodes CSARDRSGEWTQYF.

This clonotype was observed at least ten times. The chain links TRBV6-5 to TRBJ1-1; maybe TRBD1 (5 bases). The germline gives CDR1 MNHEY, CDR2 SVGAGI. The V end lost 0 bases, the J end lost 1 base, and 9 bases lay between the germline ends. This CDR3 spans 15 amino acids. CDR3 sequence: CASSYSAGGNTEAFF. Written as DNA, the CDR3 is TGTGCCAGCAGTTACTCGGCGGGGGGGAACACTGAAGCTTTCTTT.

This chain links TRBV3-1 with TRBJ2-1, with 7 nucleotides matching TRBD1. The germline V gene has CDR1 LGHDT and CDR2 YNNKEL (reference sequence). Germline trimming cut 4 bases from V and 6 bases from J; bases unmatched to any gene: 9. This CDR3 spans 15 amino acids. The CDR3 nucleotides read TGTGCCAGCAGCCTTTCCGGGACAGTGATCAATGAGCAGTTCTTC. Its protein is CASSLSGTVINEQFF.

This clonotype was counted ten times or more. The gene calls are TRBV28 and TRBJ1-2; possible D gene TRBD1, 6 bases. Trimming pared 7 bases from V and 7 bases from J, leaving 16 bases between. CDR1 MDHEN and CDR2 SYDVKM come from the germline V gene. The CDR3 extends over 13 amino acids. CDR3 amino acids: CASTTTGIGGYTF. The CDR3 DNA is TGTGCCAGCACAACAACAGGGATTGGTGGCTACACCTTC.

This clonotype was seen repeatedly, ten times or more. This chain uses TRBV13 with TRBJ1-1; 7 bases match TRBD1. After removal of 5 bases from V and 7 bases from J, the junction contained 10 bases not matched to a gene. CDR1 and CDR2 (germline): PRHDT, FYEKMQ (reference sequence). This CDR3 is built from 14 residues. The CDR3 sequence: CASSQEGGSVEAFF. In DNA, the CDR3 is TGTGCCAGCAGCCAAGAAGGGGGCTCAGTTGAAGCTTTCTTT.

This clonotype was seen at least ten times. The chain recombines TRBV28 with TRBJ2-7; D call uncertain. CDR1 is MDHEN and CDR2 is SYDVKM in the germline V gene. The V gene lost 3 bases and the J gene lost 0 bases, with 3 bases spanning the gap. There are 12 residues in the CDR3. The DNA for the CDR3 is TGTGCCAGCAGTTTCTACTCCTACGAGCAGTACTTC. Its translation is CASSFYSYEQYF.

At least ten counts were recorded for this clonotype. In DNA, the CDR3 is TGCAGCGCCGCCACCCTAGGACAGTTGCAGTTCTTC. Its protein product is CSAATLGQLQFF. This sequence joins TRBV29-1 and TRBJ2-1; the D gene is possibly TRBD1 (6 bases). There are 12 residues in the CDR3. Germline CDR1 reads SQVTM; CDR2 reads ANQGSEA. The V gene lost 7 bases and the J gene lost 12 bases, with 19 bases spanning the gap.

This clonotype was recorded at least ten times. The chain has TRBV11-2 and TRBJ2-1; D call uncertain. From germline, CDR1 is SGHAT and CDR2 FQNNGV. CDR3 size: 15 residues. Trimming left V 0 bases short and J 0 bases short, with 6 bases between. The DNA of the CDR3 is TGTGCCAGCAGCTTAGATCACTACTCCTACAATGAGCAGTTCTTC. It codes for CASSLDHYSYNEQFF.

This clonotype was recorded many times. This CDR3 is CASSVDGNTEAFF. As DNA, the CDR3 is TGTGCCAGCAGCGTAGATGGGAACACTGAAGCTTTCTTT. The rearrangement joins TRBV9 to TRBJ1-1; no definite D call. CDR1 and CDR2 (germline): SGDLS, YYNGEE. The CDR3 runs 13 residues. The V end was cut by 0 bases, the J end by 1 base, with 4 bases between.

The chain recombines TRBV5-6 with TRBJ2-1, with 12 bases that match TRBD2. The CDR3 length is 17 residues. Germline assignment: CDR1 SGHDT and CDR2 YYEEEE. The ends lost 0 bases at V and 8 bases at J; junction bases unmatched: 9. The CDR3 loop is CASSLAGLAGSLYEQFF. CDR3 nucleotide sequence: TGTGCCAGCAGCTTGGCGGGACTAGCGGGCTCGTTATATGAGCAGTTCTTC. Supplemented by reference TRBV5-6 and TRBJ2-1, the full variable domain reads DAGVTQSPTHLIKTRGQQVTLRCSPKSGHDTVSWYQQALGQGPQFIFQYYEEEERQRGNFPDRFSGHQFPNYSSELNVNALLLGDSALYLCASSLAGLAGSLYEQFFGPGTRLTVL.

This clonotype was observed at least ten times. The V and J genes are TRBV27 and TRBJ2-7, with D tentatively TRBD1 (6 bases). V was cut by 6 bases and J by 6 bases, with 15 bases left in between. The germline V gene encodes CDR1 MNHEY and CDR2 SMNVEV (reference sequence). The CDR3 runs to 13 residues. The CDR3 region is CASSPDSKSEQYF. CDR3 nucleotide sequence: TGTGCCAGCAGCCCGGACAGCAAATCCGAGCAGTACTTC.

This clonotype was observed many times. The chain has TRBV2 and TRBJ2-5; 16 bases agree with TRBD2. This CDR3 region has 16 residues. Germline loops: CDR1 SNHLY, CDR2 FYNNEI. The V and J ends lost 6 bases and 4 bases, in that order; junction bases with no gene match: 5. Written as DNA, the CDR3 is TGTGCCAGCAGCCGCGGGACTAGCGGGAGGGGAGAGACCCAGTACTTC. It translates to CASSRGTSGRGETQYF.

This clonotype came up many times. The gene calls are TRBV28 and TRBJ2-2; weak D call: TRBD1 (6 bases). Germline V lookup: CDR1 MDHEN, CDR2 SYDVKM. CDR3 length: 15 amino acids. V was cut by 3 bases and J by 4 bases, with 12 bases left in between. This CDR3 is CASSLRQAGTGELFF. Here the CDR3 DNA reads TGTGCCAGCAGTTTGAGACAGGCTGGCACCGGGGAGCTGTTTTTT.

This clonotype was recorded many times. The chain is built from TRBV4-1 and TRBJ1-1; D call uncertain. Germline V gene data show CDR1 as MGHRA and CDR2 as YSYEKL. The CDR3 has 13 residues. With 1 base removed from V and 4 bases from J, the gap between germline ends came to 7 bases. In nucleotides, the CDR3 is TGCGCCAGCAGCCAAGTTTTGACCACTGAAGCTTTCTTT. Its translation is CASSQVLTTEAFF.

This clonotype came up once. A far larger clone is off by one base, so a read error is likely. V is TRBV29-1 and J is TRBJ2-7; possibly TRBD1 for D (7 bases). Looked up from germline, CDR1 is SQVTM and CDR2 is ANQGSEA. The CDR3 spans 13 residues. V was clipped by 7 bases and J by 7 bases, with 20 bases between them. CDR3 sequence reads: CSAKLGGGNEQYF. CDR3 in DNA: TGCAGCGCCAAACTAGGAGGGGGCAATGAGCAGTACTTC.

The table lists this clonotype with many counts. V and J are TRBV13 and TRBJ1-2; 7 bases fit TRBD1. CDR3 length: 13 amino acids. Germline lookup yields CDR1 PRHDT and CDR2 FYEKMQ (reference sequence). V gave up 3 bases and J gave up 7 bases; unmatched junction bases: 5. The CDR3: CASSLGGGVGYTF. CDR3 in DNA: TGTGCCAGCAGCTTGGGAGGGGGCGTTGGCTACACCTTC.

As for this clonotype: A far bigger clonotype differs at one base, so this is likely a read error. The chain recombines TRBV23-1 with TRBJ2-1, with 10 bases fitting TRBD2. TRBV23-1 is labeled an ORF, and its function is uncertain. V dropped 0 bases and J dropped 10; count of bases not matched to a gene: 6. The CDR3 has 15 residues. CDR3 nucleotide sequence: TGCGCCAGCAGTCAATCGAAGCGGGAGGGCCTCGAGCAGTTCTTC. Its protein is CASSQSKREGLEQFF.

This clonotype was detected ten times or more. V usage is TRBV29-1 and J usage is TRBJ1-1; D remains unclear. This CDR3 has 12 residues. Trimming left V 6 bases short and J 11 bases short, with 19 bases between. CDR1 is SQVTM and CDR2 is ANQGSEA in the germline V gene. In DNA, the CDR3 is TGCAGCGTCGAACAGATACCAGGTACGGCTTTCTTT. The encoded protein is CSVEQIPGTAFF. The whole variable domain, filled in from reference TRBV29-1 and TRBJ1-1, reads SAVISQKPSRDICQRGTSLTIQCQVDSQVTMMFWYRQQPGQSLTLIATANQGSEATYESGFVIDKFPISRPNLTFSTLTVSNMSPEDSSIYLCSVEQIPGTAFFGQGTRLTVV.

A note on this clonotype: This could be a read error, since a much larger clone is one nucleotide away. The chain employs TRBV19 and TRBJ2-1, with 7 positions matching TRBD1. The CDR3 sequence is 13 residues long. Unmatched junction bases numbered 13, after V lost 10 bases and J lost 10 bases. Germline-derived CDR1 and CDR2 are LNHDA and SQIVND (reference sequence). The CDR3 protein is CAISRDSTYEQFF. CDR3 in DNA: TGTGCCATTAGCCGGGACAGCACCTACGAGCAGTTCTTC.